This passage covers 25 T cell receptor beta chains from one sample sequenced in a study of shared clonotypes between healthy human individuals. Only in-frame clones appear in the TCRdb table, and some are missing; sequencing was by immunoSEQ multiplex PCR. The sample holds roughly 2.5 million clones, roughly nine tenths seen once. The sequencing sample was made of naive CD4+ T cells sorted from blood. The subset here: CD45RA+ positively selected. These receptors originate from a man in his late teens or twenties in good health.

The chain combines TRBV19 with TRBJ1-1; D is ambiguous. Looked up from germline, CDR1 is LNHDA and CDR2 is SQIVND (reference sequence). CDR3 size: 13 residues. Trimming left V 4 bases short and J 4 bases short, with 10 bases between. The CDR3 loop reads CASSSQVGTEAFF. The CDR3 bases are TGTGCCAGTAGTAGTCAGGTAGGCACTGAAGCTTTCTTT. The full variable domain, with the rest looked up from reference TRBV19 and TRBJ1-1, is DGGITQSPKYLFRKEGQNVTLSCEQNLNHDAMYWYRQDPGQGLRLIYYSQIVNDFQKGDIAEGYSVSREKKESFPLTVTSAQKNPTAFYLCASSSQVGTEAFFGQGTRLTVV.

This chain uses TRBV10-3 with TRBJ2-7; 9 bases align to TRBD2. With V trimmed by 4 bases and J by 3 bases, 7 bases remained unmatched. The germline V gene encodes CDR1 ENHRY and CDR2 SYGVKD. The CDR3 length is 15 residues. The CDR3 loop is CAISGGTSLNYEQYF. Here the CDR3 DNA reads TGTGCCATCAGTGGTGGGACTAGCCTCAACTACGAGCAGTACTTC.

Written as DNA, the CDR3 is TGTGCCAGCAGTTTACGGGCCGGTGAAAAACTGTTTTTT. It specifies CASSLRAGEKLFF. The chain is built from TRBV28 and TRBJ1-4; D ambiguous. This CDR3 contains 13 residues. V was shortened by 2 bases and J by 7 bases, with 8 bases between the two germline ends. Germline-derived CDR1 and CDR2 are MDHEN and SYDVKM.

In its sample, this clone was seen once. The chain employs TRBV10-3 and TRBJ2-1; 11 positions match TRBD2. This CDR3 contains 13 residues. The V gene end was trimmed by 7 bases and the J gene end by 8 bases; junction bases not matched to a gene: 4. The germline V gene encodes CDR1 ENHRY and CDR2 SYGVKD. The CDR3 nucleotides are TGTGCCATCAAAACTAGCGGGAGCGATGAGCAGTTCTTC. This gives the protein CAIKTSGSDEQFF.

Details on this clone: Other DNA sequences in this specimen translate into the identical CDR3. The chain recombines TRBV7-9 with TRBJ2-1; 10 nucleotides agree with TRBD1. In germline, CDR1 is SEHNR, CDR2 FQNEAQ (reference sequence). V was pared by 5 bases and J by 4 bases, with 2 bases of the junction left unmatched. The CDR3 has 14 residues. DNA for the CDR3: TGTGCCAGCAGCGACAGGGGGCCTTACAATGAGCAGTTCTTC. This gives the protein CASSDRGPYNEQFF.

The chain carries TRBV11-2 and TRBJ1-1; tentative D call: TRBD1 (6 bases). This CDR3 is built from 15 residues. The V end was cut by 3 bases, the J end by 4 bases, with 15 bases between. Germline assignment: CDR1 SGHAT and CDR2 FQNNGV. CDR3 in DNA: TGTGCCAGCAGCTTTGGAATCAGGGGTTCCACTGAAGCTTTCTTT. It encodes CASSFGIRGSTEAFF.

V and J are TRBV2 and TRBJ2-2, with D uncertain. Germline CDR1 and CDR2: SNHLY and FYNNEI. The V end was cut by 6 bases, the J end by 2 bases, with 13 bases between. This CDR3 region has 15 residues. The CDR3 sequence: CASRRTDDNTGELFF. The CDR3, as DNA: TGTGCCAGCAGGAGGACGGATGACAACACCGGGGAGCTGTTTTTT.

This clone was recorded once. The chain carries TRBV18 and TRBJ1-4, with unresolved D. The CDR3 has 15 residues. V dropped 2 bases and J dropped 5 bases, with 12 bases sitting between them. Germline CDR1 and CDR2: KGHSH and LQKENI. CDR3 loop: CASSPSQVWNEKLFF. The CDR3 nucleotides are TGTGCCAGCTCACCAAGCCAGGTTTGGAATGAAAAACTGTTTTTT.

The J gene is TRBJ1-2, the V gene TRBV4-3; D is undetermined. The V gene lost 0 bases and the J gene lost 2 bases, with 13 bases spanning the gap. This CDR3 comprises 16 residues. Germline V gene sequence: CDR1 LGHNA, CDR2 YSLEER. The CDR3 region is CASSQDPGGVNYGYTF. CDR3 DNA: TGCGCCAGCAGCCAAGATCCCGGCGGGGTCAACTATGGCTACACCTTC.

This clone came up once. The V gene is TRBV29-1, the J gene TRBJ2-3; D gene ambiguous. V was pared by 2 bases and J by 6 bases, with 12 bases between. Germline V gene sequence: CDR1 SQVTM, CDR2 ANQGSEA. This CDR3 has 13 residues. CDR3 in amino acids: CSVEPRLSDTQYF. Written as DNA, the CDR3 is TGCAGCGTTGAACCCCGCCTTAGCGATACGCAGTATTTT.

This chain uses TRBV5-1 with TRBJ2-1, with 10 bases that match TRBD2. CDR3 size: 15 residues. Per the germline V gene, CDR1 is SGHRS and CDR2 is YFSETQ. J gave up 10 bases and V 1 base, and 8 bases lay outside the gene matches. CDR3 nucleotide sequence: TGCGCCAGCAGCTTGCGGTTAGCGGGGGGCAGCGAGCAGTTCTTC. The encoded protein is CASSLRLAGGSEQFF.

This clone was detected only once. This CDR3 is CASSLGRGRGSYEQYF. The CDR3 DNA follows: TGTGCCAGCAGCTTAGGACGCGGGCGGGGCTCGTACGAGCAGTACTTC. The rearrangement uses TRBV11-2 and TRBJ2-7; maybe TRBD2 (6 bases). V lost 1 base and J lost 4, with 17 bases in between. This CDR3 has 16 residues. The germline V gene encodes CDR1 SGHAT and CDR2 FQNNGV.

In regard to this clone: The sample contains more than one DNA sequence encoding this CDR3. The chain is built from TRBV9 and TRBJ2-1; 8 bases match TRBD1. The CDR3 extends over 15 amino acids. Germline CDR1 is SGDLS and CDR2 is YYNGEE. V lost 0 bases to trimming and J lost 2 bases; unmatched junction nucleotides: 1. The CDR3 is CASSVEQGAYNEQFF. Written as DNA, the CDR3 is TGTGCCAGCAGCGTAGAACAGGGGGCCTACAATGAGCAGTTCTTC.

The DNA for the CDR3 is TGTGCCAGCAGTGACATCCAGGGACAATATAATTCACCCCTCCACTTT. It codes for CASSDIQGQYNSPLHF. The J gene is TRBJ1-6, the V gene TRBV6-1, with D perhaps matching TRBD1 (6 bases). CDR3 length equals 16 residues. Germline CDR1 reads MNHNS; CDR2 reads SASEGT. The ends were cut back, 3 bases at V and 4 bases at J, with 13 bases in the middle.

V is TRBV27 and J is TRBJ2-6; TRBD1 or TRBD2 may be the D gene (5 bases each). The CDR3 spans 14 residues. V was clipped by 5 bases and J by 3 bases, with 8 bases between them. Germline V CDR1 and CDR2: MNHEY, SMNVEV (reference sequence). In nucleotides, the CDR3 is TGTGCCAGCAGTCGTGGGGGTGGGGCCAACGTCCTGACTTTC. This encodes CASSRGGGANVLTF.

This clone was found a few times. This chain uses TRBV5-4 with TRBJ1-1, with 7 nucleotides matching TRBD1. The CDR3 sequence is 13 residues long. V dropped 3 bases and J dropped 1; count of bases not matched to a gene: 0. Germline CDR1 SGHNT, CDR2 YYREEE (reference sequence). The CDR3 DNA follows: TGTGCCAGCAGCTGGGACAGGAACACTGAAGCTTTCTTT. It specifies CASSWDRNTEAFF.

This clone was recorded only once. This chain joins TRBV5-4 and TRBJ2-7; D call uncertain. With 0 bases removed from V and 3 bases from J, the gap between germline ends came to 10 bases. This CDR3 has 14 amino acids. The germline gives CDR1 SGHNT, CDR2 YYREEE (reference sequence). The CDR3 bases are TGTGCCAGCAGCTTGGATGGGGATTTCTACGAGCAGTACTTC. It is translated as CASSLDGDFYEQYF.

The V call is TRBV25-1, the J call TRBJ2-5; 9 nucleotides agree with TRBD1. This CDR3 comprises 16 residues. CDR1 and CDR2 from the germline V gene are MGHDK and SYGVNS. The J segment lost 5 bases and the V segment lost 2 bases, leaving 9 bases of the junction unmatched. DNA for the CDR3: TGTGCCAGCAGTGAAATGGGGACAGGGAAAGTGGAGACCCAGTACTTC. The encoded protein is CASSEMGTGKVETQYF.

This clone was seen just once. The chain is built from TRBV7-9 and TRBJ1-6; TRBD1 matches at 7 bases. CDR3 size: 17 residues. CDR1 is SEHNR and CDR2 is FQNEAQ in the germline V gene (reference sequence). The V gene end was trimmed by 5 bases and the J gene end by 6 bases; junction bases not matched to a gene: 13. In DNA form, the CDR3 reads TGTGCCAGCAGCCTCCCGACAGGGATTGGTACTAATTCACCCCTCCACTTT. This gives the protein CASSLPTGIGTNSPLHF.

The genes are TRBV10-3 and TRBJ2-2; TRBD2 aligns across 10 bases. Losses at the gene ends were 6 bases for V and 0 bases for J; bases not matched to a gene: 4. Germline CDR1 is ENHRY and CDR2 is SYGVKD. CDR3 length: 16 amino acids. CDR3 nucleotide sequence: TGTGCCATCAGGACTACTAGCGGGACGAACACCGGGGAGCTGTTTTTT. The encoded protein is CAIRTTSGTNTGELFF.

The V gene is TRBV18, the J gene TRBJ2-5, with a tentative D call TRBD1 (6 bases). The CDR3 spans 14 residues. Between the trimmed V and J ends, which lost 3 bases and 2 bases, there was a span of 10 bases. CDR1 is KGHSH, CDR2 LQKENI, per germline. CDR3 nucleotides: TGTGCCAGCTCACCTTATGGACAGCAAGAGACCCAGTACTTC. Amino acid sequence: CASSPYGQQETQYF.

This sequence joins TRBV5-1 and TRBJ2-7, with D maybe TRBD1 (6 bases). Trimming removed 1 base at V and 2 bases at J, with 10 bases between. From germline, CDR1 is SGHRS and CDR2 YFSETQ. This CDR3 contains 14 residues. The CDR3 region has the DNA TGCGCCAGCAGCTTGACAGGGTTAGCCTACGAGCAGTACTTC. Protein: CASSLTGLAYEQYF.

The V and J genes are TRBV2 and TRBJ2-7; 8 bases are shared with TRBD2. CDR1 and CDR2 (germline): SNHLY, FYNNEI. This CDR3 comprises 13 residues. Trimming removed 6 bases from V and 2 bases from J; junction bases left unmatched: 3. The CDR3, as DNA: TGTGCCAGCAGGGTAGCGGGAACCTACGAGCAGTACTTC. Translated: CASRVAGTYEQYF.

The J gene is TRBJ1-2, the V gene TRBV6-5; D may be TRBD1 (5 bases). Germline-derived CDR1 and CDR2 are MNHEY and SVGAGI. There are 13 residues in the CDR3. V was trimmed by 2 bases and J by 7 bases, leaving 11 bases between them. CDR3 amino acids: CASSYRGRGGYTF. CDR3 bases: TGTGCCAGCAGTTACCGGGGGAGGGGTGGCTACACCTTC.

The chain links TRBV28 to TRBJ1-6; 7 bases are a match to TRBD1. The CDR3 covers 15 residues. Germline values: CDR1 MDHEN, CDR2 SYDVKM. V lost 7 bases and J lost 7; bases outside the gene matches: 10. The CDR3 DNA reads as TGTGCCAGCACCAATAACAGGGGTAGGAATTCACCCCTCCACTTT. Protein sequence: CASTNNRGRNSPLHF.